Listed below are T cell receptor beta chains from one sample, sequenced in a study of blood T cells in healthy people across ages. MiXCR was run by TCRdb on the 5' RACE reads, yielding one entry per CDR3 protein. The table has approximately 2,000,000 distinct CDR3 sequences, 39% seen once. Sequenced material: blood. The source is a human donor in good health. Both conserved end residues are part of each CDR3. D genes are given only for firm matches. Only some rows state a clone size, as once, few, many or a class for expanded clones.

size: few
D: NA
J: TRBJ2-7
V: TRBV29-1
CDR3: CSVSIGPWQYF
DNA: TGCAGCGTCTCCATTGGACCGTGGCAGTACTTC

size: NA
D: NA
J: TRBJ1-4
V: TRBV4-1
CDR3: CASSASDLKNEKLFF
DNA: TGCGCCAGCAGCGCTTCAGACTTAAAAAATGAAAAACTGTTTTTT

size: NA
D: NA
J: TRBJ2-3
V: TRBV15
CDR3: CATSSDRFTDTQYF
DNA: TGTGCCACCAGCAGCGACCGTTTCACAGATACGCAGTATTTT

size: NA
D: TRBD1
J: TRBJ2-5
V: TRBV7-2
CDR3: CASSITGGGNGETQYF
DNA: TGTGCCAGCAGCATTACAGGGGGTGGGAATGGGGAGACCCAGTACTTC

size: few
D: TRBD1
J: TRBJ1-2
V: TRBV19
CDR3: CASSTKTGGEDSGYTF
DNA: TGTGCCAGTAGTACCAAGACAGGGGGCGAGGACTCTGGCTACACCTTC

size: NA
D: TRBD1
J: TRBJ2-3
V: TRBV20-1
CDR3: CSARARTGLTDTQYF
DNA: TGCAGTGCTAGGGCTCGGACAGGTCTGACAGATACGCAGTATTTT

size: NA
D: TRBD1
J: TRBJ2-7
V: TRBV5-6
CDR3: CASSPAGDRAYNEQYF
DNA: TGTGCCAGCAGCCCAGCTGGGGACAGGGCCTACAATGAGCAGTACTTC

size: NA
D: TRBD1
J: TRBJ2-3
V: TRBV29-1
CDR3: CSVESRGQPDTQYF
DNA: TGCAGCGTTGAGTCCAGGGGGCAACCAGATACGCAGTATTTT

size: NA
D: NA
J: TRBJ2-1
V: TRBV10-3
CDR3: CAIRAGRQETQFF
DNA: TGTGCCATCAGGGCGGGCCGCCAAGAGACCCAGTTCTTC

size: NA
D: NA
J: TRBJ2-3
V: TRBV6-2/TRBV6-3
CDR3: CASSWDPNPIDTQYF
DNA: TGTGCCAGCAGTTGGGACCCAAACCCCATAGATACGCAGTATTTT

size: many
D: NA
J: TRBJ2-3
V: TRBV12-5
CDR3: CASGLDSPSTDTQYF
DNA: TGTGCTAGTGGTTTAGACTCCCCTAGCACAGATACGCAGTATTTT

size: NA
D: TRBD2
J: TRBJ2-1
V: TRBV20-1
CDR3: CSASLPSGVLIQFF
DNA: TGCAGTGCTAGTCTTCCTAGCGGGGTCTTAATCCAGTTCTTC

size: NA
D: NA
J: TRBJ2-4
V: TRBV11-1
CDR3: CASSLLEGDPVEQYF
DNA: TGTGCCAGCAGCCTCCTTGAGGGAGACCCAGTTGAGCAGTACTTC

size: NA
D: NA
J: TRBJ2-7
V: TRBV18
CDR3: CASSQAPGSSYEQYF
DNA: TGTGCCAGCTCGCAGGCACCGGGGTCTTCCTACGAGCAGTACTTC

size: few
D: NA
J: TRBJ2-6
V: TRBV6-5
CDR3: CASSYLSGGPGANVLTF
DNA: TGTGCCAGCAGTTACTTGTCTGGGGGGCCCGGGGCCAACGTCCTGACTTTC

size: many
D: TRBD2
J: TRBJ2-7
V: TRBV4-1
CDR3: CASSQGEGTPYEQYF
DNA: TGCGCCAGCAGCCAAGGGGAGGGCACTCCCTACGAGCAGTACTTC

size: NA
D: TRBD2
J: TRBJ2-5
V: TRBV7-9
CDR3: CASSLREGLNPYF
DNA: TGTGCCAGCAGCTTAAGAGAGGGACTAAATCCGTACTTC

size: few
D: TRBD1
J: TRBJ2-7
V: TRBV6-2/TRBV6-3
CDR3: CASADRVNEQYF
DNA: TGTGCCAGCGCGGACAGGGTAAACGAGCAGTACTTC

size: NA
D: NA
J: TRBJ1-1
V: TRBV20-1
CDR3: CSASKGNTEAFF
DNA: TGCAGTGCTAGTAAGGGGAACACTGAAGCTTTCTTT

size: NA
D: NA
J: TRBJ2-5
V: TRBV29-1
CDR3: CSVGQWETQYF
DNA: TGCAGCGTCGGACAGTGGGAGACCCAGTACTTC

size: few
D: TRBD1
J: TRBJ1-6
V: TRBV7-2
CDR3: CASSPPSGTGSSPLHF
DNA: TGTGCCAGCAGCCCCCCGTCCGGGACAGGGAGTTCACCCCTCCACTTT

size: NA
D: NA
J: TRBJ2-5
V: TRBV12-3/TRBV12-4
CDR3: CASRANQETQYF
DNA: TGTGCCAGCAGGGCCAACCAAGAGACCCAGTACTTC

size: NA
D: NA
J: TRBJ1-1
V: TRBV5-1
CDR3: CASSLGTGVIAFF
DNA: TGCGCCAGCAGCTTGGGGACTGGGGTGATCGCTTTCTTT

size: NA
D: NA
J: TRBJ1-2
V: TRBV11-2
CDR3: CASSSDPGVRGYTF
DNA: TGTGCCAGCAGCTCCGACCCGGGTGTGCGGGGCTACACCTTC

size: few
D: NA
J: TRBJ1-2
V: TRBV6-4
CDR3: CASSDGLGNPYGYTF
DNA: TGTGCCAGCAGTGACGGCCTGGGTAACCCATATGGCTACACCTTC

size: few
D: NA
J: TRBJ1-2
V: TRBV4-1
CDR3: CASSPLRVNYGYTF
DNA: TGCGCCAGCAGCCCCCTCCGAGTCAACTATGGCTACACCTTC

size: NA
D: TRBD2
J: TRBJ2-3
V: TRBV7-2
CDR3: CASSITSGVGTDTQYF
DNA: TGTGCCAGCAGCATTACTAGCGGGGTTGGCACAGATACGCAGTATTTT

size: NA
D: NA
J: TRBJ2-3
V: TRBV5-1
CDR3: CASSLEGVSSTDTQYF
DNA: TGCGCCAGCAGCTTGGAAGGGGTCTCTAGCACAGATACGCAGTATTTT